This T cell receptor beta chain was identified in a study of T cell responses to AZD1222 COVID-19 vaccine. Findings of the study overall: Elevations in Spike-specific TCR breadth and depth followed administration of two AZD1222 doses.

Assay: immunoSEQ multiplex PCR; the TCRdb copy retains only in-frame clones and omits some. The repertoire holds around 20,000 clones, with roughly 83% as singletons. The trim removed 0 bases at V and 0 bases at J, leaving 6 bases unmatched. Germline loops: CDR1 SGHRS, CDR2 YFSETQ. This CDR3 has 17 amino acids. As for this clone: The antigen remains undetermined.

The input for sequencing was peripheral blood, taken 28 days after the second AZD1222 dose. This chain uses TRBV5-1 with TRBJ2-3, with 8 bases fitting TRBD1. The TCR was taken from an adult who received the AZD1222 COVID-19 vaccine. The CDR3 loop is CASSLGRTGTSTDTQYF. DNA for the CDR3: TGCGCCAGCAGCTTGGGACGGACAGGGACTAGCACAGATACGCAGTATTTT.